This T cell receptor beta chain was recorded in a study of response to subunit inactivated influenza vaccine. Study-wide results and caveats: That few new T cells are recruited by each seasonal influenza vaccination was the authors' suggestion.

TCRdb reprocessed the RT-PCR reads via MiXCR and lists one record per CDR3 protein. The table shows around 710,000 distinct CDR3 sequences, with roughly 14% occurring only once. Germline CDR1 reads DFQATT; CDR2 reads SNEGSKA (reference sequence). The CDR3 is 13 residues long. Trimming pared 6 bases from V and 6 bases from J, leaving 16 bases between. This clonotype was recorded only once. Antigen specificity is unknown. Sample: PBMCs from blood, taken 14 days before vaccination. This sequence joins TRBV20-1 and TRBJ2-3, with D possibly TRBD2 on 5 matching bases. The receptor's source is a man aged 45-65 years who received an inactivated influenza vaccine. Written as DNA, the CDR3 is TGCAGTGCCCCTCGGAGCGGTCAGGATACGCAGTATTTT. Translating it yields CSAPRSGQDTQYF.